The rows below give T cell receptor beta chains drawn from one sample of a study of regulatory T cells in long-lasting Graves disease. MiXCR, run by TCRdb on the multiplex PCR reads, gives a single entry per CDR3 protein. The sample has hundreds of thousands of distinct CDR3 sequences; 20% to 25% are singletons. The sequencing used peripheral blood mononuclear cells (PBMCs), collected when the disease was refractory, from a patient treated with antithyroid drugs. The receptors stem from a female donor with Graves disease. Both conserved end residues are trimmed from each CDR3. Fields, in order: V gene, CDR3 protein.

V: TRBV19
CDR3: ATSGQAMNTGELF

V: TRBV11-3
CDR3: ASSPLGRTTEAF

V: TRBV19
CDR3: ASSRNGLNQPQH

V: TRBV7-3
CDR3: ASSPFSSTDTQY

V: TRBV19
CDR3: ASSELAGGPEQY

V: TRBV3-1
CDR3: ASSQEGPYEQY

V: TRBV28
CDR3: ASSGTGGTDTGELF

V: TRBV5-1
CDR3: ASSDLRLGWTGKLKVNTEAF

V: TRBV27
CDR3: ASSFYSGTGNVYEQY

V: TRBV7-8
CDR3: ASSFQPSYEQY

V: TRBV29-1
CDR3: SAGESALEQY

V: TRBV12-3/TRBV12-4
CDR3: ASSLASNQPQH

V: TRBV2
CDR3: ASSVRTGRHEKLF

V: TRBV14
CDR3: ASSHAPNIQY

V: TRBV20-1
CDR3: SARRGSASQETQY

V: TRBV29-1
CDR3: SVLQDLTYT

V: TRBV7-2
CDR3: ASRAEKYEQY

V: TRBV2
CDR3: ASSEGQGLSNQPQH

V: TRBV20-1
CDR3: SARGVQTHEQY

V: TRBV2
CDR3: ASSPGGVSYEQY

V: TRBV20-1
CDR3: SATWLSEQY

V: TRBV15
CDR3: ATREEDGYQPQH

V: TRBV10-3
CDR3: AVSPSSGLGETQY

V: TRBV15
CDR3: ATSTWDGPYEQY

V: TRBV6-1
CDR3: ATKNGRVAGTGELF

V: TRBV2
CDR3: ASSVVETQY